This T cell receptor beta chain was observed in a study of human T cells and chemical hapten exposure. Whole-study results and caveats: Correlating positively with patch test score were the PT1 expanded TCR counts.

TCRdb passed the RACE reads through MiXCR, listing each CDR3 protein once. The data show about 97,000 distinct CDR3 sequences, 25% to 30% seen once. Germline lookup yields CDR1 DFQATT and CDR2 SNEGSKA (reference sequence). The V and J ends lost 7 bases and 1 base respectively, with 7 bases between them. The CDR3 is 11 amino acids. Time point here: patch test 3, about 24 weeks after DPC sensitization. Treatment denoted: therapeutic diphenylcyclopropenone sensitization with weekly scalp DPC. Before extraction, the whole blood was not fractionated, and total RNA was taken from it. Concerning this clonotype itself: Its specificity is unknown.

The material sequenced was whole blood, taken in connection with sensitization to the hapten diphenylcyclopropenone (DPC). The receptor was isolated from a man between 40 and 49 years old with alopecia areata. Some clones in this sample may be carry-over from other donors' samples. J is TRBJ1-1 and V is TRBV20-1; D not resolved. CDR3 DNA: TGCAGTGGGAAGTCGAACACTGAAGCTTTCTTT. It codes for CSGKSNTEAFF.